This TCR beta chain was profiled in a study of blood T cell repertoires in COVID-19. In the study overall: COVID-19 samples collected from the United States, Italy and Spain covered acute and convalescent phases. From T cells, B-cell-depleted T cells, or PBMCs came the material, which was cDNA or gDNA.

CDR3 length equals 14 residues. V dropped 2 bases and J dropped 5 bases, with 10 bases sitting between them. CDR1 is PRHDT, CDR2 FYEKMQ, per germline (reference sequence). As originally analysed: Cell counts per sample came from amplifying reference gene primers. The method was immunoSEQ multiplex PCR; TCRdb's version includes in-frame clones alone and lacks a portion of them. That table supplies the V and J calls and clone size; D and trimming were determined from the DNA. The sample holds approximately 99,000 clones, 80% to 90% seen once. This sequence was found in a human donor in a cohort sampled during active COVID-19. The chain is built from TRBV13 and TRBJ2-1; a weak D match, TRBD2 (5 bases). The sequenced material came from peripheral blood. The CDR3 nucleotides read TGTGCCAGCAGCTTACGTCTCGGGAACAATGAGCAGTTCTTC. Encoded protein: CASSLRLGNNEQFF. The full variable domain, rest sourced from reference TRBV13 and TRBJ2-1, is AAGVIQSPRHLIKEKRETATLKCYPIPRHDTVYWYQQGPGQDPQFLISFYEKMQSDKGSIPDRFSAQQFSDYHSELNMSSLELGDSALYFCASSLRLGNNEQFFGPGTRLTVL.